This T cell receptor beta chain emerged from a study of blood T cell repertoires in COVID-19. About the study: Acute and convalescent COVID-19 samples came from the United States, Italy and Spain. The analysed material was cDNA or gDNA that came from T cells, B-cell-depleted T cells, or PBMCs.

Trimming removed 5 bases from V and 1 base from J; junction bases left unmatched: 3. The CDR3 runs 15 residues. Germline CDR1 and CDR2: SGHNT and YYREEE (reference sequence). Produced via immunoSEQ multiplex PCR; TCRdb's table is partial and in-frame only. The table has roughly 200,000 clones, about 87% seen once. In regard to this clone: This may be a read error, as it is one base from a much larger clone.

Assignments of participants to cohorts depended upon their own reported clinical history. V usage is TRBV5-4 and J usage is TRBJ2-3; 11 bases match TRBD2. The clonotype comes from a man between 18 and 35 years old with acute COVID-19. Material for sequencing was PBMCs or T cells enriched from blood (not recorded which). CDR3 bases: TGTGCCAGCAGTTTACTAGCGGGAGGCACAGATACGCAGTATTTT. Protein: CASSLLAGGTDTQYF.